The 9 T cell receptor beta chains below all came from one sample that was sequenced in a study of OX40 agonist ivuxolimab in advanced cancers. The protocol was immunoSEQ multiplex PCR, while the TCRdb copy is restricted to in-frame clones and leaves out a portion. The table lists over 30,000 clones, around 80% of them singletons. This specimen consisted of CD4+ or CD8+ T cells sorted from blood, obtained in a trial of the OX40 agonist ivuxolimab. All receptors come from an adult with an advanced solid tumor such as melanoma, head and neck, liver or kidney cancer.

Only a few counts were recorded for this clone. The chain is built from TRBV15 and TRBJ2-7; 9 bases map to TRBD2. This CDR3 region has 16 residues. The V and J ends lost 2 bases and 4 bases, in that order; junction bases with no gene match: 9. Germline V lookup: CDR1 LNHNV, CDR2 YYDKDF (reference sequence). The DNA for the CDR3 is TGTGCCACCAGCAGACAATCCGGGACTAGCCTATACGAGCAGTACTTC. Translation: CATSRQSGTSLYEQYF.

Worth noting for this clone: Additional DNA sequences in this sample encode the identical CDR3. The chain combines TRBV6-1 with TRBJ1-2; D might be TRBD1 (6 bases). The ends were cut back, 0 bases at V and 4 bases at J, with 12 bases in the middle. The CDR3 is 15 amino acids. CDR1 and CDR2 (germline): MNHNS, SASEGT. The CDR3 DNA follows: TGTGCCAGCAGTGAAGCCCCAGGACAGTCCTATGGCTACACCTTC. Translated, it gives CASSEAPGQSYGYTF.

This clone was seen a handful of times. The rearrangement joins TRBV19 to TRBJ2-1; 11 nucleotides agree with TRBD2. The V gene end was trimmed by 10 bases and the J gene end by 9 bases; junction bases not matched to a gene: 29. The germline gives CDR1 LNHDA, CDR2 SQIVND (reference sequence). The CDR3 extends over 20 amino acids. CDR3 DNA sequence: TGTGCCACCATAGGCCGGACAGACGGAATAGCGGGAGGGCCTATAGGTGAGCAGTTCTTC. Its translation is CATIGRTDGIAGGPIGEQFF. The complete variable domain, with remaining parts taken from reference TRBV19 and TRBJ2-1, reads DGGITQSPKYLFRKEGQNVTLSCEQNLNHDAMYWYRQDPGQGLRLIYYSQIVNDFQKGDIAEGYSVSREKKESFPLTVTSAQKNPTAFYLCATIGRTDGIAGGPIGEQFFGPGTRLTVL.

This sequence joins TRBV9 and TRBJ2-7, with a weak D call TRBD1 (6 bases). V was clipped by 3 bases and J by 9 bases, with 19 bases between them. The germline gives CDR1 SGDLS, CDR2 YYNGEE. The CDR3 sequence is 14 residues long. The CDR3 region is CASSERSTGIGQYF. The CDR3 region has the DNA TGTGCCAGCAGCGAACGTTCAACAGGGATCGGGCAGTACTTC.

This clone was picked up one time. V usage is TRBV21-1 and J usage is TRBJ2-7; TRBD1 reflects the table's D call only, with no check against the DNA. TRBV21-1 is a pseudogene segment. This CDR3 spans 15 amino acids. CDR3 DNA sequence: TGTGCCAGCAGCGGGGGGACAGCCAACTCCTACGAGCAGTACTTC. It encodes CASSGGTANSYEQYF.

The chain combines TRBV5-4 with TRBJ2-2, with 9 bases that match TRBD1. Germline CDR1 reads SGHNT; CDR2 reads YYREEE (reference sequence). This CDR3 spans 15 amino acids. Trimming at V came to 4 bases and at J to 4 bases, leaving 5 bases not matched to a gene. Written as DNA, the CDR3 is TGTGCCAGCAGCCCCGGGACAGGGAGCACCGGGGAGCTGTTTTTT. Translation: CASSPGTGSTGELFF. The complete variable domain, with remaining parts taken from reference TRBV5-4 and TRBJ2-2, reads ETGVTQSPTHLIKTRGQQVTLRCSSQSGHNTVSWYQQALGQGPQFIFQYYREEENGRGNFPPRFSGLQFPNYSSELNVNALELDDSALYLCASSPGTGSTGELFFGEGSRLTVL.

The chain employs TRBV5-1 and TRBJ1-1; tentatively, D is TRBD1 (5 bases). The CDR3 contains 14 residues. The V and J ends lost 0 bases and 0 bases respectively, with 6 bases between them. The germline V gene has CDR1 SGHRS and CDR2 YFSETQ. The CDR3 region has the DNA TGCGCCAGCAGCTTGGCAGGGATGAACACTGAAGCTTTCTTT. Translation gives CASSLAGMNTEAFF. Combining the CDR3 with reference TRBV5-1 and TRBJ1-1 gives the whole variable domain KAGVTQTPRYLIKTRGQQVTLSCSPISGHRSVSWYQQTPGQGLQFLFEYFSETQRNKGNFPGRFSGRQFSNSRSEMNVSTLELGDSALYLCASSLAGMNTEAFFGQGTRLTVV.

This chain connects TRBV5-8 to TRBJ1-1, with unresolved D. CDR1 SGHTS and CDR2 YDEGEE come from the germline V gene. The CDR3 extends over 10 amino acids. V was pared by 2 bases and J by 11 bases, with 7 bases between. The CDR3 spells CASSFLLAFF. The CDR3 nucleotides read TGTGCCAGCAGCTTTCTGTTGGCTTTCTTT.

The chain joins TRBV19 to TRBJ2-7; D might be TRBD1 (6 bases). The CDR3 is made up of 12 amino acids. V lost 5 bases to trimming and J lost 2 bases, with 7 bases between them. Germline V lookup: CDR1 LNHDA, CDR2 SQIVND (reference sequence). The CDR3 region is CASSQGTYEQYF. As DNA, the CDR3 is TGTGCCAGTAGTCAGGGGACCTACGAGCAGTACTTC.